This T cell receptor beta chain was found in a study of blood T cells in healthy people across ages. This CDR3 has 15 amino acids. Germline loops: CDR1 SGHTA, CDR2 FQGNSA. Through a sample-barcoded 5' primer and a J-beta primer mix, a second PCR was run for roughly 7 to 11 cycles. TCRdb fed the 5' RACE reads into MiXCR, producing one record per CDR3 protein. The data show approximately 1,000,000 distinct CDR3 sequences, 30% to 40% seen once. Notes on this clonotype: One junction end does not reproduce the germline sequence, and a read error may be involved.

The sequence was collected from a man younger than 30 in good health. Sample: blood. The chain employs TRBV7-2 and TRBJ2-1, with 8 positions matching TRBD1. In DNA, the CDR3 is TGTGCCGGCAGCTTAGGGACAGGATACGCCAATGAGCAGTTCTTC. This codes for CAGSLGTGYANEQFF.